What follows are 22 T cell receptor beta chains derived from one specimen sequenced in a study of blood T cells in healthy people across ages. PCR was performed a second time for 7 to 11 cycles using a sample-barcoded 5' primer and a J-beta primer mix. TCRdb re-analysed the 5' RACE reads in MiXCR, keeping a single row per CDR3 protein. Of 900,000 to 950,000 distinct CDR3 sequences in the sample, 25% to 35% are singletons; the top ten hold roughly 10%. The sample was also reused in another study, on T cells of mothers and their children.

The specimen was blood. The receptors come from a woman aged 40 to 50 in good health.

This chain joins TRBV12-3 or TRBV12-4 and TRBJ2-2; TRBD2 aligns across 7 bases. V shed 3 bases, J shed 6 bases, and the junction held 10 bases outside the gene matches. This CDR3 contains 16 residues. CDR3 coding DNA: TGTGCCAGCAGTTTCGGGGGAGGGGTAAATTCCGGGGAGCTGTTTTTT. Amino acid sequence: CASSFGGGVNSGELFF.

The J gene is TRBJ1-2, the V gene TRBV28; 8 nucleotides agree with TRBD1. After removal of 6 bases from V and 5 bases from J, the junction contained 8 bases not matched to a gene. There are 14 residues in the CDR3. From germline, CDR1 is MDHEN and CDR2 SYDVKM. CDR3 sequence: CASSPGGGVYGYTF. DNA for the CDR3: TGTGCCAGCAGCCCAGGGGGCGGTGTATATGGCTACACCTTC.

The V gene is TRBV20-1, the J gene TRBJ2-7; 8 nucleotides align to TRBD2. Germline V gives CDR1 DFQATT, CDR2 SNEGSKA (reference sequence). The CDR3 runs to 17 residues. The V gene end was trimmed by 3 bases and the J gene end by 3 bases; junction bases not matched to a gene: 16. CDR3 sequence (DNA): TGCAGTGCTAGCGGCCCGCGGGCTAGCGGGCGATACTACGAGCAGTACTTC. Translation gives CSASGPRASGRYYEQYF.

As concerns this clonotype: No conserved phenylalanine or tryptophan ends this CDR3, so it is likely a read error. This chain joins TRBV3-1 and TRBJ1-2; a weak D match, TRBD1 (6 bases). Germline loops: CDR1 LGHDT, CDR2 YNNKEL (reference sequence). V shed 4 bases and J shed 2 bases, with 14 bases lying between them. CDR3 length equals 15 residues. CDR3 sequence (DNA): TGTGCCAGCAGCCTGGAGGACAGATTAAACTATGGCTACACCGTC. As protein: CASSLEDRLNYGYTV.

As to this clonotype: This may be a read error: a much more frequent sequence differs by one nucleotide. This chain connects TRBV28 to TRBJ2-5; 9 bases fit TRBD1. Germline CDR1 MDHEN, CDR2 SYDVKM. Trimming at V came to 6 bases and at J to 4 bases, leaving 6 bases not matched to a gene. CDR3 length: 14 residues. The CDR3 DNA follows: TGTGCCAGCAGGGGCTACAGGGGGCTAGAGACCCAGTACTTC. This sequence encodes CASRGYRGLETQYF.

The table lists this clonotype with many counts. The chain recombines TRBV12-3 or TRBV12-4 with TRBJ2-7; D ambiguous. Between the trimmed V and J ends, which lost 8 bases and 6 bases, there was a span of 11 bases. This CDR3 comprises 11 residues. CDR3 amino acids: CASGEVREQYF. For the CDR3, the DNA is TGTGCCAGCGGTGAAGTTCGCGAGCAGTACTTC.

The chain links TRBV28 to TRBJ2-3; D unclear. This CDR3 spans 16 amino acids. Trimming removed 4 bases from V and 6 bases from J, with 20 bases in between. In germline, CDR1 is MDHEN, CDR2 SYDVKM. CDR3 nucleotides: TGTGCCAGCAGTTCCCCCGGTTTATGGTTGGGGGATACGCAGTATTTT. This translates into CASSSPGLWLGDTQYF.

In its sample, this clonotype was seen once. The CDR3 here is CASSSSGGGGSNQPQHF. The CDR3 DNA follows: TGTGCCAGCAGTTCCTCAGGTGGGGGGGGAAGCAATCAGCCCCAGCATTTT. This chain uses TRBV27 with TRBJ1-5, with D maybe TRBD1 (5 bases). The V gene lost 4 bases and the J gene lost 1 base, with 17 bases spanning the gap. There are 17 residues in the CDR3. Germline V gene data show CDR1 as MNHEY and CDR2 as SMNVEV (reference sequence).

This clonotype came up many times. The V and J genes are TRBV28 and TRBJ2-7; 7 bases match TRBD2. CDR1 is MDHEN, CDR2 SYDVKM, per germline. V was pared by 2 bases and J by 3 bases, with 13 bases of the junction left unmatched. This CDR3 region has 17 residues. The CDR3 region is CASSLPGTLGGLYEQYF. As DNA, the CDR3 is TGTGCCAGCAGTTTACCCGGGACTTTGGGAGGGCTCTACGAGCAGTACTTC.

The J gene is TRBJ1-2, the V gene TRBV6-5; D is uncertain. This CDR3 is built from 12 residues. CDR1 and CDR2 (germline): MNHEY, SVGAGI. Trimming left V 5 bases short and J 7 bases short, with 11 bases between. CDR3 nucleotide sequence: TGTGCCAGCAGTCGTGGAACTATTGGCTACACCTTC. Translated, it gives CASSRGTIGYTF.

Of note for this clonotype: The CDR3 does not close with the conserved phenylalanine or tryptophan, likely indicating a read error. The chain combines TRBV7-6 with TRBJ2-2; TRBD1 aligns across 9 bases. With V trimmed by 5 bases and J by 6 bases, 4 bases remained unmatched. Germline CDR1 is SGHVS and CDR2 is FNYEAQ. The CDR3 is 14 amino acids. The CDR3 region has the DNA TGTGCCAGCAGCCTAGGACAGGGGTCCGGGGAGCTGTTTTGT. Its protein product is CASSLGQGSGELFC.

This clonotype was seen a few times. The V call is TRBV20-1, the J call TRBJ1-2; unclear D gene. This CDR3 has 12 amino acids. Per the germline V gene, CDR1 is DFQATT and CDR2 is SNEGSKA (reference sequence). V lost 0 bases and J lost 7, with 9 bases in between. The CDR3 sequence: CSARDGRSGYTF. The CDR3 coding sequence is TGCAGTGCTAGAGATGGTAGAAGTGGCTACACCTTC.

This clonotype was counted between two and nine times. The V gene is TRBV6-5, the J gene TRBJ2-7, with TRBD2 matching 7 bases. The CDR3 covers 14 residues. Trimming cost V 6 bases and J 3 bases; bases outside gene matches: 8. Germline CDR1 reads MNHEY; CDR2 reads SVGAGI. The CDR3 loop is CASRQGGGVYEQYF. The CDR3, as DNA: TGTGCCAGCAGGCAGGGCGGGGGAGTCTACGAGCAGTACTTC.

Turning to this clonotype: A clone one base away is much larger, so this may be a read error. The chain is built from TRBV29-1 and TRBJ1-1; TRBD1 is a possible D gene (6 bases). In germline, CDR1 is SQVTM, CDR2 ANQGSEA. V was cut by 4 bases and J by 6 bases, with 12 bases left in between. The CDR3 runs 12 residues. CDR3 residues: CSVVLDSPEAFF. In DNA, the CDR3 is TGCAGCGTTGTATTGGACAGCCCTGAAGCTTTCTTT.

The chain joins TRBV7-2 to TRBJ2-4; a weak D match, TRBD2 (6 bases). CDR3 length: 17 amino acids. Trimming removed 1 base at V and 0 bases at J, with 13 bases between. Germline CDR1 SGHTA, CDR2 FQGNSA. CDR3 nucleotide sequence: TGTGCCAGCAGCTTAGGGGGACTCGCACTAGCCAAAAACATTCAGTACTTC. Residues: CASSLGGLALAKNIQYF.

This clonotype occurred a few times. The chain links TRBV7-9 to TRBJ2-1, with TRBD2 matching over 9 bases. Germline assignment: CDR1 SEHNR and CDR2 FQNEAQ (reference sequence). V lost 5 bases to trimming and J lost 2 bases; unmatched junction nucleotides: 10. The CDR3 is 17 residues long. The CDR3, as DNA: TGTGCCAGCAGCGAAACCGGGACTAGCAACCCCTACAATGAGCAGTTCTTC. Protein product: CASSETGTSNPYNEQFF.

The V gene is TRBV9, the J gene TRBJ2-2; D uncertain. The CDR3 is made up of 16 amino acids. V was pared by 0 bases and J by 2 bases, with 11 bases between. Germline V gene data show CDR1 as SGDLS and CDR2 as YYNGEE. The CDR3 region is CASSVGSPLNTGELFF. CDR3 bases: TGTGCCAGCAGCGTAGGCTCTCCCCTCAACACCGGGGAGCTGTTTTTT.

This rearrangement joins TRBV27 to TRBJ2-7; D unresolved. Germline loops: CDR1 MNHEY, CDR2 SMNVEV (reference sequence). The CDR3 sequence is 15 residues long. The V end was cut by 1 base, the J end by 2 bases, with 12 bases between. The CDR3 nucleotides read TGTGCCAGCAGTTTATTAGGCCCTCGTGCCTACGAGCAGTACTTC. Its protein product is CASSLLGPRAYEQYF.

The chain is built from TRBV5-6 and TRBJ1-2; 7 nucleotides line up with TRBD1. The V segment lost 1 base and the J segment 0 bases; nucleotides outside the gene matches: 12. The CDR3 consists of 18 residues. Germline V lookup: CDR1 SGHDT, CDR2 YYEEEE. The DNA of the CDR3 is TGTGCCAGCAGCTTGTTCGGGACAGAGACCCATTCTAACTATGGCTACACCTTC. It yields the protein CASSLFGTETHSNYGYTF.

There are many counts of this clonotype. This rearrangement joins TRBV29-1 to TRBJ2-7; 7 nucleotides agree with TRBD2. The CDR3 sequence is 14 residues long. Germline V gene sequence: CDR1 SQVTM, CDR2 ANQGSEA. Germline trimming cut 4 bases from V and 1 base from J; bases unmatched to any gene: 7. DNA of the CDR3: TGCAGCGTTGGCGGGGGAACGGGGTCCTACGAGCAGTACTTC. It codes for CSVGGGTGSYEQYF.

The rearrangement links TRBV20-1 to TRBJ2-2, with a weak D call TRBD2 (6 bases). The length of the CDR3 is 15 residues. Germline-derived CDR1 and CDR2 are DFQATT and SNEGSKA (reference sequence). V lost 7 bases and J 2 bases, leaving 17 bases between the germline ends. The CDR3 spells CSVPTRAHNTGELFF. The CDR3, as DNA: TGCAGTGTCCCGACTAGAGCACACAACACCGGGGAGCTGTTTTTT.

The genes are TRBV28 and TRBJ2-5; D not resolved. CDR3 length: 14 residues. CDR1 and CDR2 from the germline V gene are MDHEN and SYDVKM. Trimming took 6 bases from V and 2 from J, leaving 13 bases between them. The chain's CDR3 is CASSPPEPQETQYF. CDR3 nucleotide sequence: TGTGCCAGCAGCCCGCCGGAGCCTCAAGAGACCCAGTACTTC.